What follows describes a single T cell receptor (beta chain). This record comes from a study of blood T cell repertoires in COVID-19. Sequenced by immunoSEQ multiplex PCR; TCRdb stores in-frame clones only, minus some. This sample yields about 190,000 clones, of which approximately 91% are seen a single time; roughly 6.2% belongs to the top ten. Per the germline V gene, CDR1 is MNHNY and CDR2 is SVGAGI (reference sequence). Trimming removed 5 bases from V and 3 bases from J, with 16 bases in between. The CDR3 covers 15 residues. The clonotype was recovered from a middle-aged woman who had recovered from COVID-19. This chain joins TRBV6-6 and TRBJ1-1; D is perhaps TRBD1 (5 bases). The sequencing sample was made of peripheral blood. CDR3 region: CASSDGRGYDTEAFF. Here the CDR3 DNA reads TGTGCCAGCAGTGACGGACGGGGGTATGACACTGAAGCTTTCTTT.